The 30 T cell receptor beta chains given below trace back to one sample, sequenced in a study of blood T cell repertoires in COVID-19. Measured with immunoSEQ multiplex PCR; TCRdb has only the in-frame clones, and not every one. The repertoire holds some 200,000 clones, with about 86% as singletons. Sequencing input: PBMCs or T cells enriched from blood (not recorded which). These receptors all stem from a woman between 45 and 60 years old in a cohort exposed to, infected with or recovered from COVID-19 (not recorded which).

J is TRBJ1-2 and V is TRBV6-5; D may be TRBD1 (5 bases). The V and J ends lost 7 bases and 5 bases respectively, with 14 bases between them. Germline V gives CDR1 MNHEY, CDR2 SVGAGI. CDR3 size: 13 residues. CDR3 nucleotides: TGTGCCAGCAACCTAGGGGTGGGGTATGGCTACACCTTC. This sequence encodes CASNLGVGYGYTF.

This clone was observed at least ten times. Other DNA sequences in this sample translate to the same CDR3. The CDR3 spells CASSPTGGNQPQHF. In DNA form, the CDR3 reads TGTGCCAGCAGCCCCACAGGGGGCAATCAGCCCCAGCATTTT. This rearrangement joins TRBV7-9 to TRBJ1-5; 7 bases match TRBD1. With V trimmed by 5 bases and J by 2 bases, 3 bases remained unmatched. Germline CDR1 reads SEHNR; CDR2 reads FQNEAQ (reference sequence). The CDR3 is made up of 14 amino acids.

The rearrangement uses TRBV3-1 (or the pseudogene TRBV3-2) and TRBJ1-2; TRBD1 is a possible D gene (5 bases). V was trimmed by 1 base and J by 4 bases, leaving 10 bases between them. Per germline, CDR1 LGHDT and CDR2 YNNKEL (reference sequence). The CDR3 runs to 14 residues. This CDR3 is CASSQARARYGYTF. As DNA, the CDR3 is TGTGCCAGCAGCCAAGCCAGGGCCCGCTATGGCTACACCTTC.

This chain links TRBV20-1 with TRBJ2-5, with D perhaps TRBD2 (5 bases). The CDR3 totals 11 residues. With 1 base removed from V and 10 bases from J, the gap between germline ends came to 10 bases. Germline V gene data show CDR1 as DFQATT and CDR2 as SNEGSKA (reference sequence). CDR3 region: CSARGHGDQYF. The DNA for the CDR3 is TGCAGTGCTAGAGGGCACGGGGACCAGTACTTC.

Regarding this clone: The sample carries other DNA sequences with the same CDR3. This sequence joins TRBV28 and TRBJ1-6; 7 bases map to TRBD1. There are 12 residues in the CDR3. V shed 11 bases, J shed 6 bases, and the junction held 4 bases outside the gene matches. Per germline, CDR1 MDHEN and CDR2 SYDVKM. The CDR3: CASRDSNSPLHF. The CDR3 DNA reads as TGTGCCTCCCGGGACAGTAATTCACCCCTCCACTTT.

This clone was counted only a few times. This sequence joins TRBV5-1 and TRBJ2-5; 10 bases map to TRBD1. This CDR3 region has 14 residues. From germline, CDR1 is SGHRS and CDR2 YFSETQ. V trimming: 5 bases; J trimming: 5 bases; junction bases outside the gene matches: 6. CDR3 protein: CASRPRTGGETQYF. The CDR3, as DNA: TGCGCCAGCAGACCGAGGACAGGGGGGGAGACCCAGTACTTC.

CDR3 DNA: TGCGCCAGCAGCCACAAAGATGGACAGGGAAAGAATCAGCCCCAGCATTTT. Translating gives CASSHKDGQGKNQPQHF. This rearrangement joins TRBV4-1 to TRBJ1-5, with 8 bases fitting TRBD1. Trimming took 3 bases from V and 4 from J; bases not matched to a gene: 11. The germline V gene has CDR1 MGHRA and CDR2 YSYEKL. The CDR3 runs 17 residues.

The chain employs TRBV5-1 and TRBJ1-2; weak D call: TRBD1 (6 bases). The CDR3 contains 15 residues. The germline V and J ends were trimmed by 4 bases and 3 bases, with 16 bases remaining between them. Per the germline V gene, CDR1 is SGHRS and CDR2 is YFSETQ. CDR3 nucleotides: TGCGCCAGCAGCCCCACCGGACAGCCCTACTATGGCTACACCTTC. As protein: CASSPTGQPYYGYTF. Full variable domain (outside the CDR3, taken from reference TRBV5-1 and TRBJ1-2): KAGVTQTPRYLIKTRGQQVTLSCSPISGHRSVSWYQQTPGQGLQFLFEYFSETQRNKGNFPGRFSGRQFSNSRSEMNVSTLELGDSALYLCASSPTGQPYYGYTFGSGTRLTVV.

This clone was observed a few times. The chain employs TRBV9 and TRBJ1-2; 9 nucleotides align to TRBD1. Losses at the gene ends were 3 bases for V and 3 bases for J; bases not matched to a gene: 6. The CDR3 sequence is 15 residues long. Germline V gene data show CDR1 as SGDLS and CDR2 as YYNGEE. The CDR3 DNA is TGTGCCAGCAGCGCAAGGGACAGGGCTTACTATGGCTACACCTTC. As protein: CASSARDRAYYGYTF.

Notes on this clone: The junction shows a germline mismatch at one end, possibly a read error. V and J are TRBV5-4 and TRBJ1-3; D is possibly TRBD1 (5 bases). The CDR3 extends over 14 amino acids. The V gene's germline CDR1 is SGHNT and CDR2 YYREEE (reference sequence). The CDR3 loop reads CASSAQESGDTIYF. The CDR3 DNA is TGTGCCAGCAGCGCACAGGAGTCTGGAGACACCATATATTTT.

This sequence joins TRBV28 and TRBJ1-1; TRBD1 matches 12 bases. The trim removed 6 bases at V and 3 bases at J, leaving 5 bases unmatched. Germline loops: CDR1 MDHEN, CDR2 SYDVKM. This CDR3 has 15 residues. The CDR3 is CASRAGTGGYTEAFF. The DNA of the CDR3 is TGTGCCAGCAGGGCTGGGACAGGGGGCTACACTGAAGCTTTCTTT.

About this clone itself: The junction does not match germline at one end; this may be a read error. V is TRBV7-7 and J is TRBJ1-5, with D maybe TRBD1 (6 bases). The CDR3 is made up of 16 amino acids. The germline V gene has CDR1 SSHAT and CDR2 FNYEAQ (reference sequence). CDR3 DNA: TGTGCTAGCAGCCCAAGGGCGGCAGGGGCCAATCAGCCCCAGCATTTT. The encoded protein is CASSPRAAGANQPQHF.

This clone was seen more than once but under ten times. This chain joins TRBV9 and TRBJ1-3; weak D call: TRBD1 (6 bases). Deletions cut 4 bases from V and 3 bases from J, with 17 bases between. The CDR3 is 16 residues long. CDR1 is SGDLS and CDR2 is YYNGEE in the germline V gene. CDR3 coding DNA: TGTGCCAGCAGCCCCCGGGAGGGGGTCGTTGGAAACACCATATATTTT. Protein sequence: CASSPREGVVGNTIYF.

The V and J genes are TRBV7-2 and TRBJ1-1, with 10 bases matching TRBD1. Trimming took 5 bases from V and 4 from J; bases not matched to a gene: 7. Germline assignment: CDR1 SGHTA and CDR2 FQGNSA. This CDR3 is built from 15 residues. The CDR3 DNA follows: TGTGCCAGCAGCACTCGTCGACAGGGGGCCACTGAAGCTTTCTTT. Encoded protein: CASSTRRQGATEAFF.

CDR3 in amino acids: CAWSVYRGGTDTQYF. In DNA, the CDR3 is TGTGCCTGGAGTGTATACAGGGGCGGCACAGATACGCAGTATTTT. The genes are TRBV30 and TRBJ2-3; 7 bases map to TRBD1. Unmatched junction bases numbered 4, after V lost 0 bases and J lost 1 base. The CDR3 extends over 15 amino acids. Per germline, CDR1 GTSNPN and CDR2 SVGIG (reference sequence).

The chain links TRBV28 to TRBJ2-3, with 7 bases matching TRBD2. The junction had 6 bases not matched to a gene; V was cut back by 8 bases and J by 4 bases. The CDR3 covers 13 residues. Germline V CDR1 and CDR2: MDHEN, SYDVKM. The CDR3, as DNA: TGTGCCAGCCTAACGACTAGCCCAGATACGCAGTATTTT. The encoded protein is CASLTTSPDTQYF.

This clone was picked up one time. V and J are TRBV4-2 and TRBJ2-1, with 9 bases that match TRBD2. Losses at the gene ends were 3 bases for V and 6 bases for J; bases not matched to a gene: 21. This CDR3 is built from 20 residues. In germline, CDR1 is LGHNA, CDR2 YNFKEQ. The CDR3 bases are TGTGCCAGCAGCCAGTTTTCTGGAAGCGGGGGGCCACCTTCCGCCAATGAGCAGTTCTTC. This gives the protein CASSQFSGSGGPPSANEQFF.

The chain is built from TRBV2 and TRBJ2-5, with a tentative D call TRBD2 (7 bases). Germline V gene sequence: CDR1 SNHLY, CDR2 FYNNEI. The CDR3 spans 18 residues. V lost 2 bases, J lost 4 bases, and 23 bases lay in between. Here the CDR3 reads CASSERRSIRGAAETQYF. CDR3 nucleotides: TGTGCCAGCAGTGAACGGCGATCTATTCGGGGGGCAGCAGAGACCCAGTACTTC.

This clone has only one observation. The chain employs TRBV10-3 and TRBJ2-3, with 7 bases fitting TRBD1. Germline CDR1 is ENHRY and CDR2 is SYGVKD. This CDR3 has 16 residues. The trim removed 3 bases at V and 1 base at J, leaving 7 bases unmatched. DNA for the CDR3: TGTGCCATCAGTGAAAGGGGGCACGTAGGCACAGATACGCAGTATTTT. It specifies CAISERGHVGTDTQYF.

V gene TRBV10-3 combines with J gene TRBJ2-1; 9 bases line up with TRBD2. V dropped 8 bases and J dropped 2; count of bases not matched to a gene: 1. The CDR3 is 13 amino acids. Germline CDR1 reads ENHRY; CDR2 reads SYGVKD. The CDR3, as DNA: TGTGCCATCGCTAGCGGGGCCTACAATGAGCAGTTCTTC. Translated: CAIASGAYNEQFF.

This chain connects TRBV5-4 to TRBJ2-7; tentatively, D is TRBD2 (5 bases). This CDR3 is built from 15 residues. V lost 2 bases and J 4 bases, leaving 16 bases between the germline ends. Germline loops: CDR1 SGHNT, CDR2 YYREEE (reference sequence). The CDR3 DNA sequence: TGTGCCAGCAGCTTCGGGAATACCTTCGGGTACGAGCAGTACTTC. Translating gives CASSFGNTFGYEQYF.

As DNA, the CDR3 is TGTGCCAGCAGCGTGGGACAGGGCTTCACCGGGGAGCTGTTTTTT. It encodes CASSVGQGFTGELFF. The V call is TRBV5-4, the J call TRBJ2-2; 9 nucleotides match TRBD1. CDR3 length equals 15 residues. V shed 4 bases, J shed 4 bases, and the junction held 5 bases outside the gene matches. Germline V gene sequence: CDR1 SGHNT, CDR2 YYREEE (reference sequence). Variable domain in full (rest from reference TRBV5-4 and TRBJ2-2): ETGVTQSPTHLIKTRGQQVTLRCSSQSGHNTVSWYQQALGQGPQFIFQYYREEENGRGNFPPRFSGLQFPNYSSELNVNALELDDSALYLCASSVGQGFTGELFFGEGSRLTVL.

This chain links TRBV9 with TRBJ2-5; TRBD2 agrees at 15 bases. Germline V gene lookup returns CDR1 SGDLS and CDR2 YYNGEE. CDR3 length: 15 residues. The trim removed 3 bases at V and 7 bases at J, leaving 4 bases unmatched. CDR3 sequence reads: CASSATGLAGGTQYF. DNA for the CDR3: TGTGCCAGCAGCGCGACGGGACTAGCGGGGGGGACCCAGTACTTC.

The chain employs TRBV20-1 and TRBJ1-1, with D unclear. CDR1 and CDR2 (germline): DFQATT, SNEGSKA (reference sequence). This CDR3 region has 12 residues. With 4 bases removed from V and 5 bases from J, the gap between germline ends came to 11 bases. The CDR3 DNA sequence: TGCAGTGCTAATGACGGTCGTACTGAAGCTTTCTTT. Translated, it gives CSANDGRTEAFF.

Note on this clone: Other DNA sequences in the same sample also yield this CDR3. The rearrangement links TRBV9 to TRBJ2-7; 7 positions match TRBD1. Germline lookup yields CDR1 SGDLS and CDR2 YYNGEE. This CDR3 spans 14 amino acids. V shed 4 bases and J 1 base; nucleotides not matched to a gene: 5. CDR3 in amino acids: CASSPRDSSYEQYF. For the CDR3, the DNA is TGTGCCAGCAGCCCCAGGGACAGTTCCTACGAGCAGTACTTC.

The rearrangement links TRBV6-2 or TRBV6-3 to TRBJ2-1; 10 bases agree with TRBD2. This CDR3 is built from 12 residues. The germline CDR1 and CDR2 sequences are MNHEY and SVGEGT. Germline trimming cut 2 bases from V and 12 bases from J; bases unmatched to any gene: 1. CDR3 sequence reads: CASSYLAGVQFF. CDR3 DNA: TGTGCCAGCAGTTACCTAGCGGGGGTGCAGTTCTTC.

This clone has just a few counts. The rearrangement uses TRBV9 and TRBJ2-2, with TRBD2 matching 11 bases. This CDR3 spans 16 amino acids. Germline V gives CDR1 SGDLS, CDR2 YYNGEE. The junction had 2 bases not matched to a gene; V was cut back by 2 bases and J by 2 bases. This CDR3 is CASSVTSGDNTGELFF. The CDR3 DNA is TGTGCCAGCAGCGTGACTAGCGGGGACAACACCGGGGAGCTGTTTTTT.

The chain joins TRBV5-1 to TRBJ1-2; tentative D call: TRBD1 (5 bases). This CDR3 comprises 16 residues. Per the germline V gene, CDR1 is SGHRS and CDR2 is YFSETQ. Deletions cut 3 bases from V and 1 base from J, with 16 bases between. The CDR3 sequence: CASSSVGQGFNYGYTF. The CDR3 region has the DNA TGCGCCAGCAGCTCTGTTGGGCAGGGTTTTAACTATGGCTACACCTTC.

The chain links TRBV6-1 to TRBJ2-7; 10 bases are shared with TRBD1. CDR3 length equals 16 residues. J was trimmed by 1 base and V by 3 bases; bases with no gene match: 6. Per the germline V gene, CDR1 is MNHNS and CDR2 is SASEGT. DNA of the CDR3: TGTGCCAGCAGTGAGGGGACAGGGGTTGTATCCTACGAGCAGTACTTC. Residues: CASSEGTGVVSYEQYF.

This chain uses TRBV11-2 with TRBJ2-2; TRBD2 aligns across 10 bases. V gave up 0 bases and J gave up 8 bases; unmatched junction bases: 3. This CDR3 is 15 amino acids long. Germline V gene sequence: CDR1 SGHAT, CDR2 FQNNGV. CDR3 bases: TGTGCCAGCAGCTTAGAGCTAGCGGGGGAGGGGGAGCTGTTTTTT. Translation gives CASSLELAGEGELFF.